This T cell receptor beta chain stems from a study of OX40 agonist ivuxolimab in advanced cancers. The study, taken as a whole, reports: Patients with a partial response at 0.1-3.0 mg/kg had among the lowest clonal expansion.

Produced via immunoSEQ multiplex PCR; TCRdb's table is partial and in-frame only. Here the sample spans more than 65,000 clones, around 94% being singletons. The ends lost 6 bases at V and 0 bases at J; junction bases unmatched: 4. The CDR3 has 15 residues. Germline CDR1 reads MNHEY; CDR2 reads SVGAGI. In the case of this clone: The antigen is not known.

Specimen: CD4+ or CD8+ T cells sorted from blood, collected in a trial of the OX40 agonist ivuxolimab. This clonotype was sampled from an adult with an advanced solid tumor such as melanoma, head and neck, liver or kidney cancer. The rearrangement uses TRBV6-5 and TRBJ2-1, with 8 nucleotides matching TRBD2. The CDR3 loop is CASSFSGNSYNEQFF. The DNA for the CDR3 is TGTGCCAGCAGCTTTAGCGGGAACTCCTACAATGAGCAGTTCTTC.